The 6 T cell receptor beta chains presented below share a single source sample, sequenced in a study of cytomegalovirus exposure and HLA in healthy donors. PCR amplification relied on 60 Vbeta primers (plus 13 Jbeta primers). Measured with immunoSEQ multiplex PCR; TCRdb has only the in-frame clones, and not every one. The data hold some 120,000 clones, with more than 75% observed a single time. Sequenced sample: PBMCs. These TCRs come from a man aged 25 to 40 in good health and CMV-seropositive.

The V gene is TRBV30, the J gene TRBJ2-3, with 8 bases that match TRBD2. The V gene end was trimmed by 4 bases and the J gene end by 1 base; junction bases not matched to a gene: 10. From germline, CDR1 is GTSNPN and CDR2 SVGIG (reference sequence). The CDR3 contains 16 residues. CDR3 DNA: TGTGCCTGGACCGAGGTTGCGGGGGGACGCACAGATACGCAGTATTTT. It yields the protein CAWTEVAGGRTDTQYF.

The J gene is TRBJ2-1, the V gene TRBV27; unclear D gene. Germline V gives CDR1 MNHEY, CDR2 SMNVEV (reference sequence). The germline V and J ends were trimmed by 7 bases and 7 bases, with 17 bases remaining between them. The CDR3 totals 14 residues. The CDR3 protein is CASTVAAGSNEQFF. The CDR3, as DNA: TGTGCCAGCACCGTAGCCGCCGGCTCGAATGAGCAGTTCTTC.

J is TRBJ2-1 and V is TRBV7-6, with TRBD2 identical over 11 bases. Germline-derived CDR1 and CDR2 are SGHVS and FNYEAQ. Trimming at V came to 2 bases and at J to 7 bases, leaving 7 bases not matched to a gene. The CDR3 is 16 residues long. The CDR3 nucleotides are TGTGCCAGCAGCTTATTAGCGGGAGGGAACTTTAATGAGCAGTTCTTC. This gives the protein CASSLLAGGNFNEQFF. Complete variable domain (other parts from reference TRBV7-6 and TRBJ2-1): GAGVSQSPRYKVTKRGQDVALRCDPISGHVSLYWYRQALGQGPEFLTYFNYEAQQDKSGLPNDRFSAERPEGSISTLTIQRTEQRDSAMYRCASSLLAGGNFNEQFFGPGTRLTVL.

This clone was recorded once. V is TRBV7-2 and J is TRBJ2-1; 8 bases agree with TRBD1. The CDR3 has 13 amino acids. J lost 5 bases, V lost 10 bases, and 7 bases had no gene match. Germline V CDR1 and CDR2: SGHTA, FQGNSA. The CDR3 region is CATLDRENNEQFF. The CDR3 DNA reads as TGTGCCACCCTGGACAGGGAGAACAATGAGCAGTTCTTC.

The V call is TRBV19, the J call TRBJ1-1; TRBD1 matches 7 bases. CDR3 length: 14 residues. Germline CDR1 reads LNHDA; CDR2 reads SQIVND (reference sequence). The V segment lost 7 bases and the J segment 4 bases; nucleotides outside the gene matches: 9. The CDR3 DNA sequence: TGTGCCAGTACCGTTACAGGGGCGGGCACTGAAGCTTTCTTT. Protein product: CASTVTGAGTEAFF. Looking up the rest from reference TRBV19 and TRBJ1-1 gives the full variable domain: DGGITQSPKYLFRKEGQNVTLSCEQNLNHDAMYWYRQDPGQGLRLIYYSQIVNDFQKGDIAEGYSVSREKKESFPLTVTSAQKNPTAFYLCASTVTGAGTEAFFGQGTRLTVV.

CDR3 DNA sequence: TGTGCCAGCAGTTACGGGAGGACAGGGAGGGGTGGCTACACCTTC. Encoded protein: CASSYGRTGRGGYTF. This chain links TRBV6-5 with TRBJ1-2, with 8 nucleotides matching TRBD1. CDR1 and CDR2 from the germline V gene are MNHEY and SVGAGI. The CDR3 contains 15 residues. V was pared by 2 bases and J by 7 bases, with 9 bases of the junction left unmatched.